The rows below give T cell receptor beta chains drawn from one sample of a study of T cell repertoires in cytomegalovirus infection. No antigen is known for these receptors. One entry per CDR3 protein, called by TCRdb with MiXCR from the reads. Here the sample spans some 940,000 distinct CDR3 sequences, under 40% being singletons. Sequences were derived from cultured CD8+ T cells from PBMCs, sampled from culture after CMV antigen stimulation. The receptor set was obtained from a human donor in good health (CMV status not recorded). Some clones in this sample may be carry-over from other donors' samples. Each CDR3 is given with its conserved first and last residue. Each record gives: clone size, D gene, V gene, J gene, CDR3 DNA, CDR3 protein. The D gene is left open where the match is weak. Expanded clones are given a class, and other clones once, few, many or no size at all.

-	-	TRBV19	TRBJ1-4	TGTGCCAGTAGGAATTCTGGTGAAAAACTGTTTTTT	CASRNSGEKLFF
few	-	TRBV7-8	TRBJ2-3	TGTGCCAGCTTTAGCGGCGCCGGCACAGATACGCAGTATTTT	CASFSGAGTDTQYF
-	TRBD1	TRBV12-3/TRBV12-4	TRBJ1-4	TGTGCCAGCTCGTCGGGACAGGGCAATGAAAAACTGTTTTTT	CASSSGQGNEKLFF
-	-	TRBV12-3/TRBV12-4	TRBJ2-1	TGTGCCAGCAGTTTGTCAGGTTACTCCTGCAATGAGCAGTTCTTC	CASSLSGYSCNEQFF
-	-	TRBV29-1	TRBJ2-1	TGCAGCGTGAGGCGTGGCGGGGGCACCTACAATGAGCAGTTCTTC	CSVRRGGGTYNEQFF
-	-	TRBV5-4	TRBJ1-2	TGTGCCAGCAGCTTGGGCCGAGGGGACTATGGCTACACCTTC	CASSLGRGDYGYTF
-	-	TRBV6-5	TRBJ1-1	TGTGCCAGCAGTTCCCGGACGCCGGGGAACACTGAAGCTTTCTTT	CASSSRTPGNTEAFF
once	TRBD2	TRBV12-3/TRBV12-4	TRBJ2-1	TGTGCCAGCGGTGTAGCGGGGGACTACAATGAGCAGTTCTTC	CASGVAGDYNEQFF
-	-	TRBV24-1	TRBJ2-1	TGTGCCACCAGTGATTTCGGAGATGAGCAGTTCTTC	CATSDFGDEQFF
few	TRBD1	TRBV27	TRBJ2-1	TGTGCCAGCAGTTTAACCCTCGACAGGGTGTTCTACAATGAGCAGTTCTTC	CASSLTLDRVFYNEQFF
-	-	TRBV20-1	TRBJ1-5	TGCAGTGCTAGGACAGGTTATAGCAATCAGCCCCAGCATTTT	CSARTGYSNQPQHF
-	-	TRBV27	TRBJ2-3	TGTGCCAGCAGTTTAAAAGGAGTTCCTAGCACAGATACGCAGTATTTT	CASSLKGVPSTDTQYF
few	-	TRBV28	TRBJ2-1	TGTGCCAGCAGTTTATACCGGACTACTGAGCAGTTCTTC	CASSLYRTTEQFF
few	-	TRBV5-1	TRBJ1-3	TGCGCCAGCAGCACTATGGGAGACTCTGGAAACACCATATATTTT	CASSTMGDSGNTIYF
once	-	TRBV9	TRBJ1-1	TGTGCCAGCAGCATGACACCTCGCACTGAAGCTTTCTTT	CASSMTPRTEAFF
-	TRBD2	TRBV19	TRBJ2-1	TGTGCCAGTAGTATAGATTCCAGCGGGGTGCTCTGGAATGAGCAGTTCTTC	CASSIDSSGVLWNEQFF
many	TRBD2	TRBV7-9	TRBJ2-1	TGTGCCAGCCGCGCGGGGGTTGAGCAGTTCTTC	CASRAGVEQFF
few	-	TRBV7-6	TRBJ1-6	TGTGCCAGCAGCACCGCAGGGAATTCACCCCTCCACTTT	CASSTAGNSPLHF
-	TRBD1	TRBV6-1	TRBJ1-4	TGTGCCAGCACCAGCTGGACAGGGAGAAGGGAAAAACTGTTTTTT	CASTSWTGRREKLFF
few	-	TRBV6-6	TRBJ2-7	TGTGCCAGCAGTTACTCGATCCGGGACGAGCAGTACTTC	CASSYSIRDEQYF